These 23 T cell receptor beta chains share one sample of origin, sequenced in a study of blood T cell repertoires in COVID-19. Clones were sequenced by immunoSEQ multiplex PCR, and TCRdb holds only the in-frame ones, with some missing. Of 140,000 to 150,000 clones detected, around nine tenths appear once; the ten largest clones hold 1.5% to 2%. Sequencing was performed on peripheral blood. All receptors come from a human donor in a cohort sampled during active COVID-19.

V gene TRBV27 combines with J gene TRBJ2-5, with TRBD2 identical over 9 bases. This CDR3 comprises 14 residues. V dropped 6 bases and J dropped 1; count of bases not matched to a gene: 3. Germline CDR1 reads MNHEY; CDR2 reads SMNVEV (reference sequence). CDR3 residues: CASSGTSIQETQYF. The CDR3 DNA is TGTGCCAGCAGCGGGACTAGCATCCAAGAGACCCAGTACTTC.

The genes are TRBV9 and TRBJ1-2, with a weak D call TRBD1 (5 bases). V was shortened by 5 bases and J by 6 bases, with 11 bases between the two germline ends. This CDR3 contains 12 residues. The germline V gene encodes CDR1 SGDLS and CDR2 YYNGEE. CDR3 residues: CASSQSGNGYTF. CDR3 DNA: TGTGCCAGCAGTCAATCAGGGAATGGCTACACCTTC.

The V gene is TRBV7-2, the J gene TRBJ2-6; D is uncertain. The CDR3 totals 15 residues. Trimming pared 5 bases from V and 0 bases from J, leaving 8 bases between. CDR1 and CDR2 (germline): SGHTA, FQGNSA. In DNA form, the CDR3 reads TGTGCCAGCAGCCTGACAACCTCTGGGGCCAACGTCCTGACTTTC. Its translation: CASSLTTSGANVLTF.

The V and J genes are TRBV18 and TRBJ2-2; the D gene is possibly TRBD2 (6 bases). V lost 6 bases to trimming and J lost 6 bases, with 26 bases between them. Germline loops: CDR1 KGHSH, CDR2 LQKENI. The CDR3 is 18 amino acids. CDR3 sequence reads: CASSPPAGTGSGSGELFF. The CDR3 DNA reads TGTGCCAGCTCCCCGCCGGCGGGGACCGGTTCGGGGTCCGGGGAGCTGTTTTTT.

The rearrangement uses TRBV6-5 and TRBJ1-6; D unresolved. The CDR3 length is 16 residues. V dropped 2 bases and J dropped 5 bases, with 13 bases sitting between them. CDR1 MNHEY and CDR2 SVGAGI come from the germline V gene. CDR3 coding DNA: TGTGCCAGCAGTTACGCGCCGGGGTTGGATAATTCACCCCTCCACTTT. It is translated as CASSYAPGLDNSPLHF.

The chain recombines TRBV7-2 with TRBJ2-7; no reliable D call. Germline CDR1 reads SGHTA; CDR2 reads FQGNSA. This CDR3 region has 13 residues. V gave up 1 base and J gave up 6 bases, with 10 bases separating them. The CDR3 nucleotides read TGTGCCAGCAGCTTAGTGGCGGCCAGCGAGCAGTACTTC. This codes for CASSLVAASEQYF. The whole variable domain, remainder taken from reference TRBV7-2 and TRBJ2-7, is GAGVSQSPSNKVTEKGKDVELRCDPISGHTALYWYRQSLGQGLEFLIYFQGNSAPDKSGLPSDRFSAERTGGSVSTLTIQRTQQEDSAVYLCASSLVAASEQYFGPGTRLTVT.

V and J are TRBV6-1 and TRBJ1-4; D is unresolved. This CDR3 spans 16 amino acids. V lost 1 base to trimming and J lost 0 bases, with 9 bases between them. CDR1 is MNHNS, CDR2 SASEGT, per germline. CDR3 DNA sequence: TGTGCCAGCAGTGAAGTGGCCCATGCAACTAATGAAAAACTGTTTTTT. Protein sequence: CASSEVAHATNEKLFF.

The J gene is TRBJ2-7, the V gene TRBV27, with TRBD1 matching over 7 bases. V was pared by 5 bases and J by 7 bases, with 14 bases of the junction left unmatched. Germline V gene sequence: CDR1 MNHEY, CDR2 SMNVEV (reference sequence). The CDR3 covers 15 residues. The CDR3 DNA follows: TGTGCCAGCAGTCCAACACCGACAGGGTATGGTGAGCAGTACTTC. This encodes CASSPTPTGYGEQYF.

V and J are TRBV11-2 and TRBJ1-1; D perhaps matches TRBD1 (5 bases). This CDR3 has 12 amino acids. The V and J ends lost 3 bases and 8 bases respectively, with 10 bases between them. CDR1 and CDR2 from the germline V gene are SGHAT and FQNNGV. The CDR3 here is CASSFVTGEAFF. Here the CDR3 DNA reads TGTGCCAGCAGCTTCGTTACAGGAGAAGCTTTCTTT.

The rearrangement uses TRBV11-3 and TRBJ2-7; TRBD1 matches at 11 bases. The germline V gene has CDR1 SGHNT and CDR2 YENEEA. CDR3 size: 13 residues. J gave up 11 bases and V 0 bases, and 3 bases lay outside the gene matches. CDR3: CASSLDGQGAKYF. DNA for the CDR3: TGTGCCAGCAGCTTAGACGGACAGGGGGCAAAGTACTTC.

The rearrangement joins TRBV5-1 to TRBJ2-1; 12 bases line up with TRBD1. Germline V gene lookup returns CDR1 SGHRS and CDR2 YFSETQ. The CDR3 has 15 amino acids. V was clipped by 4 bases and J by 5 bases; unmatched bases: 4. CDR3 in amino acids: CASSTGTGGHNEQFF. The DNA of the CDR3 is TGCGCCAGCAGCACCGGGACAGGGGGCCACAATGAGCAGTTCTTC.

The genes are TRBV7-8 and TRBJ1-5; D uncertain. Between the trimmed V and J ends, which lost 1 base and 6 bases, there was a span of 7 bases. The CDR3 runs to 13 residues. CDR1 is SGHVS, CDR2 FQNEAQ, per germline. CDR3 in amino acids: CASSLGLGQPQHF. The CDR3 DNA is TGTGCCAGCAGCTTAGGGCTAGGTCAGCCCCAGCATTTT.

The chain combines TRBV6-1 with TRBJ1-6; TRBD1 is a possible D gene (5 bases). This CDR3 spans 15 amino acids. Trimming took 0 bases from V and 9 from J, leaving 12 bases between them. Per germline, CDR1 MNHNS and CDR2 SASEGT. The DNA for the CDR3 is TGTGCCAGCAGTGAAGCGGGGGGGGTTCTTTCACCCCTCCACTTT. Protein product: CASSEAGGVLSPLHF.

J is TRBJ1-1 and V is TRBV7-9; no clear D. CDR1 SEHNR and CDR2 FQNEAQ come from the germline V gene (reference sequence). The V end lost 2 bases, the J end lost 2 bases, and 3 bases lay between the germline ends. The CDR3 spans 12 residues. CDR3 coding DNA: TGTGCCAGCAGCTTACATAACACTGAAGCTTTCTTT. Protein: CASSLHNTEAFF.

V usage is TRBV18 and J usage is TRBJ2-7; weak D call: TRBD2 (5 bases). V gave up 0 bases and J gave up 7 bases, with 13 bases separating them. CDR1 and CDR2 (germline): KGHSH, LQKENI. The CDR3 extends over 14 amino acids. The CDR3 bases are TGTGCCAGCTCACCACCGCCACCCTCGGGGGAGCAGTACTTC. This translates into CASSPPPPSGEQYF.

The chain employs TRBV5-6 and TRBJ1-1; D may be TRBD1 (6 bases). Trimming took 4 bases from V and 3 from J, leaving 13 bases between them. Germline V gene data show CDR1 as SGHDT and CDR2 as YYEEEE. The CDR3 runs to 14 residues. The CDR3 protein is CASSLQGRDTEAFF. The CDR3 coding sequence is TGTGCCAGCAGCCTACAGGGCAGGGACACTGAAGCTTTCTTT.

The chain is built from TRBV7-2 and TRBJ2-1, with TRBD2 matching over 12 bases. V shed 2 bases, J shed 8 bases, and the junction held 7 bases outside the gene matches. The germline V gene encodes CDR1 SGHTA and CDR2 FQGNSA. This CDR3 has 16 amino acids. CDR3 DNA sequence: TGTGCCAGCAGCTTATCGCCTAGCGGGGGGGCCCATGAGCAGTTCTTC. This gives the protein CASSLSPSGGAHEQFF.

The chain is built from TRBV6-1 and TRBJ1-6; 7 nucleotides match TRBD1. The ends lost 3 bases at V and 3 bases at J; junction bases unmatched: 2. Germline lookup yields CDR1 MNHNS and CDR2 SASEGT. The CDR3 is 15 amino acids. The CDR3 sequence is CASSEGQFYNSPLHF. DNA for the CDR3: TGTGCCAGCAGTGAGGGACAGTTCTATAATTCACCCCTCCACTTT.

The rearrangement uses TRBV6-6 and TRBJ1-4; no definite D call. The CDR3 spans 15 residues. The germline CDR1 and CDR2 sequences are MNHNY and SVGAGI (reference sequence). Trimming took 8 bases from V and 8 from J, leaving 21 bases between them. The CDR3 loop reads CASVRDGEGREKLFF. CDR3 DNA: TGTGCCAGCGTTAGGGATGGAGAGGGTCGGGAAAAACTGTTTTTT.

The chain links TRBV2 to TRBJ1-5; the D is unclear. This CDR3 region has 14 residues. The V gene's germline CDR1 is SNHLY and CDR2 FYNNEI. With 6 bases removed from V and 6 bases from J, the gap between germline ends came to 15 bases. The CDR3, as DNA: TGTGCCAGCAGAGCGGGGAGGCCCGGTCAGCCCCAGCATTTT. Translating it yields CASRAGRPGQPQHF.

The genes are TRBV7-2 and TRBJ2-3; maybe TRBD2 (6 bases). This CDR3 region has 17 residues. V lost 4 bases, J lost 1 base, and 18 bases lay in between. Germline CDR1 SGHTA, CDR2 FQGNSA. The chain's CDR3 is CASSSPAVASGTDTQYF. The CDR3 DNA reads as TGTGCCAGCAGCTCTCCCGCTGTGGCTAGCGGCACAGATACGCAGTATTTT. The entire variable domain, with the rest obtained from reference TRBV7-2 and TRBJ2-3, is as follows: GAGVSQSPSNKVTEKGKDVELRCDPISGHTALYWYRQSLGQGLEFLIYFQGNSAPDKSGLPSDRFSAERTGGSVSTLTIQRTQQEDSAVYLCASSSPAVASGTDTQYFGPGTRLTVL.

The CDR3 sequence: CASSQTAFLDSGQETQYF. CDR3 DNA sequence: TGTGCCAGCAGCCAGACTGCCTTTTTGGACAGCGGACAAGAGACCCAGTACTTC. The chain couples TRBV4-2 to TRBJ2-5; D may be TRBD1 (6 bases). Germline V CDR1 and CDR2: LGHNA, YNFKEQ. The CDR3 sequence is 18 residues long. V lost 3 bases and J lost 2, with 22 bases in between.

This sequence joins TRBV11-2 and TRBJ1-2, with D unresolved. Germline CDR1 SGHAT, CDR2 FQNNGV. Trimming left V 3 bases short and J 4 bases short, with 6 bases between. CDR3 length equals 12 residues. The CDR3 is CASSLESYGYTF. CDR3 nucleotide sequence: TGTGCCAGCAGCTTGGAGAGCTATGGCTACACCTTC.